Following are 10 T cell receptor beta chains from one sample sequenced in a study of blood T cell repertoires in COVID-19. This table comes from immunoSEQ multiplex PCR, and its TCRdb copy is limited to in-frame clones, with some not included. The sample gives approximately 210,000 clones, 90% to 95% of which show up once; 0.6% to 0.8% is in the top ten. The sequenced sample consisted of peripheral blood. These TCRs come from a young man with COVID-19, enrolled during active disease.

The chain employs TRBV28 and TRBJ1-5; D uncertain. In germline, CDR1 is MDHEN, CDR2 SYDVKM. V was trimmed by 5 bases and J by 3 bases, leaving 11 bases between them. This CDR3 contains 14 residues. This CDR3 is CASSPSRINQPQHF. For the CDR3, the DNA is TGTGCCAGCAGTCCCTCCCGTATCAATCAGCCCCAGCATTTT.

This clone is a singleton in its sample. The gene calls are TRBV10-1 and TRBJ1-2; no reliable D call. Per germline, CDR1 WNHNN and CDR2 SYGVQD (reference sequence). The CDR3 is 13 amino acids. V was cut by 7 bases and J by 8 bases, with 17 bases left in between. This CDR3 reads CASNTTRTSGYTF. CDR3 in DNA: TGCGCCAGCAACACCACAAGAACGTCGGGCTACACCTTC.

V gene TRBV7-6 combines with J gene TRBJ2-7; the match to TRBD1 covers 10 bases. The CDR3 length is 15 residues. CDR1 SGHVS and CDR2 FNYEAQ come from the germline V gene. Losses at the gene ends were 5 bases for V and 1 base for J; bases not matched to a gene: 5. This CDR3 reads CASSLGQGLSYEQYF. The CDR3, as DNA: TGTGCCAGCAGCCTGGGACAGGGGTTATCCTACGAGCAGTACTTC.

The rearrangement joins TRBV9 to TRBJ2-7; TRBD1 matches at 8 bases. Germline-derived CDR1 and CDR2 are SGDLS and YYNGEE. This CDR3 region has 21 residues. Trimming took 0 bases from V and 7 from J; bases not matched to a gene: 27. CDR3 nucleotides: TGTGCCAGCAGCGTAGTAATGGAGAACAAAGGGCGAGGCGGACAGGGCGGTGAGCAGTACTTC. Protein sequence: CASSVVMENKGRGGQGGEQYF.

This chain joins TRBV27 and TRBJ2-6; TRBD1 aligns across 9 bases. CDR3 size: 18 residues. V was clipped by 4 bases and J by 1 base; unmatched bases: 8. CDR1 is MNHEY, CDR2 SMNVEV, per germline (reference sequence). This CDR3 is CASSWGGTGSSGANVLTF. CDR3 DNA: TGTGCCAGCAGTTGGGGGGGGACAGGGAGTTCTGGGGCCAACGTCCTGACTTTC.

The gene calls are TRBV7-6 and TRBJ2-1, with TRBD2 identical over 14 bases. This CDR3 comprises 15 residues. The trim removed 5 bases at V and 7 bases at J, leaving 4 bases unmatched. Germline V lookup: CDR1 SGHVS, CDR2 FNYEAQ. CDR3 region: CASSPRTSGGNEQFF. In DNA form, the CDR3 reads TGTGCCAGCAGCCCTAGGACTAGCGGGGGGAATGAGCAGTTCTTC.

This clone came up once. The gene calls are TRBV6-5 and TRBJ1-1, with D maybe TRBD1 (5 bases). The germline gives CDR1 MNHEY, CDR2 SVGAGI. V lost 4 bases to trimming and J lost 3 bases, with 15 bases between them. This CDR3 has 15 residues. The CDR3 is CASSWGGVTDTEAFF. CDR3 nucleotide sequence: TGTGCCAGCAGTTGGGGGGGGGTGACAGACACTGAAGCTTTCTTT.

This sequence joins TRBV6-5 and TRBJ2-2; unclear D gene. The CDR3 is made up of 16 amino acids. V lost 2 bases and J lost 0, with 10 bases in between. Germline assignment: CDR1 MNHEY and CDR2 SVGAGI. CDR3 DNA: TGTGCCAGCAGTTACCTGACTCCCCCGAACACCGGGGAGCTGTTTTTT. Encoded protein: CASSYLTPPNTGELFF.

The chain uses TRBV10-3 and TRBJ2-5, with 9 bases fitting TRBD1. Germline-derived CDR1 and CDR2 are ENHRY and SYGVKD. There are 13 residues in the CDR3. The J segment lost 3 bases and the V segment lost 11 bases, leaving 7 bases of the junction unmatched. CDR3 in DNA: TGTGCCTCCCGGGGACAGGGAAAAGAGACCCAGTACTTC. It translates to CASRGQGKETQYF.

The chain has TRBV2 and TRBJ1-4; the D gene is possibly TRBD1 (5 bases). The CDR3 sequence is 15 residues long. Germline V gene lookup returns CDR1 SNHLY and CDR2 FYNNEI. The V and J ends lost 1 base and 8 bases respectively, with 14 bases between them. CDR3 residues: CASSEGVRVGEKLFF. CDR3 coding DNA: TGTGCCAGCAGTGAAGGAGTCAGGGTAGGGGAAAAACTGTTTTTT.